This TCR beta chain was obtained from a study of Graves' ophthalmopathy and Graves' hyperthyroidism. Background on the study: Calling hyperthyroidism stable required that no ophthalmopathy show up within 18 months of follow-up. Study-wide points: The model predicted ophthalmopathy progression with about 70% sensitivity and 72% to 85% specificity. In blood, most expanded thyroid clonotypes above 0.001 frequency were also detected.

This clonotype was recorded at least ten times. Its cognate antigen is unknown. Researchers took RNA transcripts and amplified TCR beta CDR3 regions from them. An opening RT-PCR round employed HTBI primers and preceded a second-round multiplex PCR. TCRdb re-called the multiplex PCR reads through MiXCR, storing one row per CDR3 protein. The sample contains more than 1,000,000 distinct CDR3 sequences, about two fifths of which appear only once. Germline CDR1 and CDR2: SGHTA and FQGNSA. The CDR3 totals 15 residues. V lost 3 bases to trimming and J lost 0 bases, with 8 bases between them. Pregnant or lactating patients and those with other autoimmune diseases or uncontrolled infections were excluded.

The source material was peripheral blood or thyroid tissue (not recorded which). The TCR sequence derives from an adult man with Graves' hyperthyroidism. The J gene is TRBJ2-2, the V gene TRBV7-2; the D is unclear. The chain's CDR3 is CASSLWVANTGELFF. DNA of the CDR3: TGTGCCAGCAGCTTGTGGGTAGCGAACACCGGGGAGCTGTTTTTT. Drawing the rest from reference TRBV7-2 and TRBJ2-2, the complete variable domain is GAGVSQSPSNKVTEKGKDVELRCDPISGHTALYWYRQSLGQGLEFLIYFQGNSAPDKSGLPSDRFSAERTGGSVSTLTIQRTQQEDSAVYLCASSLWVANTGELFFGEGSRLTVL.